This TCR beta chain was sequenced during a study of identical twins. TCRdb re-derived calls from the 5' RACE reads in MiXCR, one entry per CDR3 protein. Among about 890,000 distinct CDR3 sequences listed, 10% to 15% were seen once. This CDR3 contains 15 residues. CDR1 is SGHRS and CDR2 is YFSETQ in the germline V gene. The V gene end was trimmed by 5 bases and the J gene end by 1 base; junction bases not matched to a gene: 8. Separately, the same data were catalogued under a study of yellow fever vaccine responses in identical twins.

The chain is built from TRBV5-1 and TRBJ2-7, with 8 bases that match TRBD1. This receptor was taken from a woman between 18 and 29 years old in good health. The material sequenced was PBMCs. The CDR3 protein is CASRYDRGTSYEQYF. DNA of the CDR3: TGCGCCAGCAGATACGACAGGGGAACTTCCTACGAGCAGTACTTC.